These 24 T cell receptor beta chains share one sample of origin, sequenced in a study of T cell changes during pregnancy in multiple sclerosis. The data were produced by immunoSEQ multiplex PCR, yet TCRdb's version contains in-frame clones alone and is incomplete. Here the sample spans about 85,000 clones, 90% to 95% being singletons. The sample here was peripheral blood, taken in the first trimester of pregnancy. The receptors stem from a female donor with multiple sclerosis, enrolled in a pregnancy study.

The chain has TRBV20-1 and TRBJ2-5; the match to TRBD1 covers 9 bases. With 6 bases clipped from V and 5 bases from J, the junction kept 1 base outside the gene matches. Germline CDR1 DFQATT, CDR2 SNEGSKA (reference sequence). The CDR3 extends over 11 amino acids. CDR3 nucleotide sequence: TGCAGTGCCGGGACAGGGGAGACCCAGTACTTC. It codes for CSAGTGETQYF.

The V gene is TRBV28, the J gene TRBJ2-7; D is unclear. Trimming took off 3 bases at V and 6 bases at J, with 9 bases between the two ends. Germline V gene lookup returns CDR1 MDHEN and CDR2 SYDVKM. The CDR3 loop spans 12 amino acids. CDR3 sequence: CASSLRSGEQYF. The CDR3 coding sequence is TGTGCCAGCAGTTTGAGGTCGGGCGAGCAGTACTTC.

In its sample, this clone was seen once. This chain uses TRBV15 with TRBJ2-1; TRBD2 matches 9 bases. Germline assignment: CDR1 LNHNV and CDR2 YYDKDF (reference sequence). CDR3 length: 15 amino acids. The ends lost 5 bases at V and 4 bases at J; junction bases unmatched: 6. The CDR3 sequence is CATSAAGGLYNEQFF. Written as DNA, the CDR3 is TGTGCCACCAGCGCGGCGGGAGGGTTATACAATGAGCAGTTCTTC.

The chain carries TRBV4-2 and TRBJ2-5; TRBD2 aligns across 8 bases. V shed 0 bases and J 5 bases; nucleotides not matched to a gene: 11. Germline V gene lookup returns CDR1 LGHNA and CDR2 YNFKEQ. The length of the CDR3 is 17 residues. CDR3 nucleotide sequence: TGTGCCAGCAGCCAAGAACCGGGAGGGCCGTTAACGGAGACCCAGTACTTC. This codes for CASSQEPGGPLTETQYF.

CDR3 sequence (DNA): TGTGCCAGCAGTGAAAAACTAGCGGGAGTCGAGCAGTACTTC. Translation: CASSEKLAGVEQYF. V is TRBV6-1 and J is TRBJ2-7; 11 bases match TRBD2. CDR3 length: 14 amino acids. Germline V gene data show CDR1 as MNHNS and CDR2 as SASEGT. With V trimmed by 2 bases and J by 6 bases, 3 bases remained unmatched.

V and J are TRBV6-5 and TRBJ2-2; D is unclear. Germline CDR1 and CDR2: MNHEY and SVGAGI. The CDR3 extends over 14 amino acids. Trimming took off 7 bases at V and 0 bases at J, with 9 bases between the two ends. The CDR3: CASNRKSNTGELFF. The CDR3 coding sequence is TGTGCCAGCAACAGAAAGTCGAACACCGGGGAGCTGTTTTTT.

The chain links TRBV6-1 to TRBJ2-1, with 10 bases lining up with TRBD2. Germline CDR1 and CDR2: MNHNS and SASEGT. The CDR3 consists of 18 residues. Trimming took 4 bases from V and 4 from J; bases not matched to a gene: 13. In DNA, the CDR3 is TGTGCCAGCAGTGGGCCAAGCGGGAGGGCCTCAGTTTACAATGAGCAGTTCTTC. Residues: CASSGPSGRASVYNEQFF.

The chain recombines TRBV2 with TRBJ2-2; TRBD1 aligns across 10 bases. CDR1 is SNHLY and CDR2 is FYNNEI in the germline V gene. Germline trimming cut 7 bases from V and 4 bases from J; bases unmatched to any gene: 6. This CDR3 is 15 amino acids long. The CDR3 DNA follows: TGTGCCAGCACCCTAGGACAGGGGGTCACCGGGGAGCTGTTTTTT. It encodes CASTLGQGVTGELFF.

This chain connects TRBV6-5 to TRBJ1-6; D is unresolved. CDR3 length: 13 residues. The germline CDR1 and CDR2 sequences are MNHEY and SVGAGI. V was cut by 7 bases and J by 6 bases, with 10 bases left in between. The CDR3 spells CASKSGFNSPLHF. CDR3 DNA: TGTGCCAGCAAATCCGGGTTTAATTCACCCCTCCACTTT.

This rearrangement joins TRBV11-3 to TRBJ1-2, with no clear D. The CDR3 length is 16 residues. V was cut by 0 bases and J by 0 bases, with 11 bases left in between. The germline V gene encodes CDR1 SGHNT and CDR2 YENEEA. CDR3 coding DNA: TGTGCCAGCAGCTTAGAGGCAGACACTCCTAACTATGGCTACACCTTC. As protein: CASSLEADTPNYGYTF.

The chain joins TRBV5-1 to TRBJ1-4; TRBD1 agrees at 7 bases. With V trimmed by 4 bases and J by 13 bases, 10 bases remained unmatched. CDR1 and CDR2 from the germline V gene are SGHRS and YFSETQ. The CDR3 extends over 13 amino acids. The CDR3 here is CASSGDRVGILFF. In DNA, the CDR3 is TGCGCCAGCAGCGGAGACAGGGTCGGGATACTGTTTTTT.

The chain has TRBV6-5 and TRBJ1-1, with D possibly TRBD1 on 5 matching bases. V lost 7 bases and J lost 3, with 12 bases in between. The germline V gene encodes CDR1 MNHEY and CDR2 SVGAGI. The length of the CDR3 is 13 residues. The CDR3 region is CASIGAMDTEAFF. The CDR3 coding sequence is TGTGCCAGCATTGGGGCCATGGACACTGAAGCTTTCTTT.

The chain combines TRBV6-1 with TRBJ2-3, with 10 bases matching TRBD2. The trim removed 3 bases at V and 5 bases at J, leaving 8 bases unmatched. The CDR3 is 16 amino acids. The germline V gene has CDR1 MNHNS and CDR2 SASEGT. DNA of the CDR3: TGTGCCAGCAGTGAGGAGAGAGCGGGGGGGCAAGATACGCAGTATTTT. This translates into CASSEERAGGQDTQYF.

The chain uses TRBV5-4 and TRBJ1-6; possible D gene TRBD1, 5 bases. V shed 1 base and J shed 9 bases, with 17 bases lying between them. CDR1 SGHNT and CDR2 YYREEE come from the germline V gene (reference sequence). The CDR3 extends over 16 amino acids. The CDR3: CASSLFSRVKGSPLHF. The CDR3 DNA reads TGTGCCAGCAGCTTGTTTTCCAGGGTCAAGGGTTCACCCCTCCACTTT.

As concerns this clone: An end of the junction differs from the germline gene, which may be a read error. J is TRBJ2-7 and V is TRBV4-1; 8 bases agree with TRBD1. CDR3 length: 15 residues. Germline V lookup: CDR1 MGHRA, CDR2 YSYEKL. The CDR3 nucleotides are TGCGCCAGCGGCCAAGGCCGGGACAGGCCATACGAGCAGTACTTC. Its translation is CASGQGRDRPYEQYF.

The CDR3 nucleotides are TGCGCCAGCAGCCTTCGACAGGGCGGCACTGAAGCTTTCTTT. Amino acids: CASSLRQGGTEAFF. This rearrangement joins TRBV5-1 to TRBJ1-1; 7 bases fit TRBD1. The germline CDR1 and CDR2 sequences are SGHRS and YFSETQ. This CDR3 contains 14 residues. V shed 4 bases, J shed 4 bases, and the junction held 7 bases outside the gene matches.

The CDR3 loop reads CASSQEVGGGSPLHF. CDR3 nucleotides: TGTGCCAGCAGCCAAGAAGTAGGGGGCGGTTCACCCCTCCACTTT. The rearrangement joins TRBV14 to TRBJ1-6, with 7 nucleotides matching TRBD1. Germline V gene sequence: CDR1 SGHDN, CDR2 FVKESK. The CDR3 is 15 amino acids. The V and J ends lost 0 bases and 9 bases, in that order; junction bases with no gene match: 5.

This clone was counted a single time. The rearrangement uses TRBV6-1 and TRBJ2-3; D ambiguous. Looked up from germline, CDR1 is MNHNS and CDR2 is SASEGT. The CDR3 is 11 residues long. V was clipped by 6 bases and J by 3 bases, with 4 bases between them. The CDR3 DNA follows: TGTGCCAGCAGGAGAACAGATACGCAGTATTTT. Translating it yields CASRRTDTQYF.

The CDR3 nucleotides are TGTGCCAGCAGCCTAGGAGGGGTTATGTTGATCGGGTTCTTC. As protein: CASSLGGVMLIGFF. The genes are TRBV21-1 and TRBJ2-1; the table names TRBD2, a call not compared with the DNA. TRBV21-1 constitutes a pseudogene. This CDR3 is 14 amino acids long.

This sequence joins TRBV5-1 and TRBJ2-3; TRBD2 might be the D (7 bases). V was cut by 5 bases and J by 5 bases, with 15 bases left in between. CDR1 is SGHRS and CDR2 is YFSETQ in the germline V gene. This CDR3 spans 14 amino acids. The CDR3 loop reads CASSPNGGRDTQYF. CDR3 coding DNA: TGCGCCAGCAGTCCGAACGGGGGGCGAGATACGCAGTATTTT.

Comment on this clone: This same CDR3 is encoded by further DNA sequences in the sample. The chain carries TRBV5-1 and TRBJ1-5; 7 bases line up with TRBD1. The CDR3 length is 14 residues. Germline trimming cut 0 bases from V and 6 bases from J; bases unmatched to any gene: 3. From germline, CDR1 is SGHRS and CDR2 YFSETQ. CDR3 sequence: CASSLGQGSQPQHF. The CDR3 DNA sequence: TGCGCCAGCAGCTTGGGACAGGGTAGTCAGCCCCAGCATTTT.

This sequence joins TRBV5-1 and TRBJ1-1; D not resolved. V was shortened by 1 base and J by 2 bases, with 21 bases between the two germline ends. The CDR3 is 18 amino acids. Germline V gene lookup returns CDR1 SGHRS and CDR2 YFSETQ. The CDR3 DNA is TGCGCCAGCAGCTTGTCCGTAACGTGGGCAGTAGAAAACACTGAAGCTTTCTTT. Its translation: CASSLSVTWAVENTEAFF.

V and J are TRBV6-6 and TRBJ2-3; the D gene is possibly TRBD2 (7 bases). CDR3 size: 14 residues. Germline CDR1 reads MNHNY; CDR2 reads SVGAGI (reference sequence). V lost 1 base and J 6 bases, leaving 11 bases between the germline ends. The CDR3 protein is CASSYWGGRDTQYF. DNA for the CDR3: TGTGCCAGCAGTTACTGGGGGGGCCGGGATACGCAGTATTTT.

The gene calls are TRBV6-1 and TRBJ1-1; D uncertain. V lost 4 bases and J 0 bases, leaving 9 bases between the germline ends. The CDR3 spans 14 residues. Germline loops: CDR1 MNHNS, CDR2 SASEGT. The CDR3 sequence: CASSVELMNTEAFF. The CDR3 DNA follows: TGTGCCAGCAGTGTTGAACTCATGAACACTGAAGCTTTCTTT.